A selection of T cell receptor beta chains follows, all from one sample in a study of early T cells in non-severe SARS-CoV-2 infection. MiXCR, run by TCRdb on the 5' RACE reads, gives a single entry per CDR3 protein. The sample carries about 60,000 distinct CDR3 sequences, around 13% recorded once. The source material was whole blood. The receptor set was obtained from an adult who was a healthcare worker with PCR-confirmed SARS-CoV-2 infection or an uninfected control (not recorded which). Both conserved end residues are part of each CDR3. The order of the fields is clone size, J gene, D gene, V gene, CDR3 protein, CDR3 DNA. D genes are given only for firm matches. Clone size is shown for a subset of rows, as once, few, many or a class of expanded clone.

NA TRBJ2-7 NA TRBV11-2 CASSALVSYEQYF TGTGCCAGCAGCGCACTGGTCTCCTACGAGCAGTACTTC
many TRBJ1-2 NA TRBV6-2/TRBV6-3 CASSYSGKKGYGYTF TGTGCCAGCAGTTACTCAGGGAAGAAGGGCTATGGCTACACCTTC
NA TRBJ2-3 NA TRBV6-1 CASPWGPPITDTQYF TGTGCCAGCCCCTGGGGCCCCCCTATCACAGATACGCAGTATTTT
once TRBJ2-7 TRBD1 TRBV4-2 CASSQPQGANVYEQYF TGTGCCAGCAGCCAACCACAGGGGGCTAACGTCTACGAGCAGTACTTC
NA TRBJ2-7 NA TRBV9 CASSVGDNGEQYF TGTGCCAGCAGCGTAGGGGACAACGGGGAGCAGTACTTC
NA TRBJ1-2 TRBD1 TRBV12-3/TRBV12-4 CASSPGTAFNYGYTF TGTGCCAGCAGTCCGGGGACAGCTTTCAACTATGGCTACACCTTC
few TRBJ1-1 NA TRBV6-5 CASRYRNFQAFF TGTGCCAGCAGATACCGGAACTTCCAAGCTTTCTTT
few TRBJ2-7 TRBD1 TRBV5-5 CASSWGTGTEQYF TGTGCCAGCAGCTGGGGGACAGGGACCGAGCAGTACTTC
few TRBJ2-2 NA TRBV15 CATSRKSGSYTGELFF TGTGCCACCAGCAGAAAGTCGGGCTCCTACACCGGGGAGCTGTTTTTT
few TRBJ2-7 NA TRBV9 CASSVAMGDSYEQYF TGTGCCAGCAGCGTAGCTATGGGGGACTCCTACGAGCAGTACTTC
NA TRBJ1-5 NA TRBV12-3/TRBV12-4 CASSFGTGSNQPQHF TGTGCCAGCAGCTTCGGGACGGGTAGCAATCAGCCCCAGCATTTT
NA TRBJ1-1 NA TRBV14 CASSGGANTEAFF TGTGCCAGCAGCGGAGGGGCAAACACTGAAGCTTTCTTT
many TRBJ2-3 TRBD2 TRBV18 CASSPGGATDTQYF TGTGCCAGCTCCCCCGGGGGGGCAACAGATACGCAGTATTTT
few TRBJ2-1 NA TRBV5-1 CASSLGTDNEQFF TGCGCCAGCAGCTTGGGGACGGACAATGAGCAGTTCTTC
few TRBJ2-1 NA TRBV5-1 CASSFFAGTYNEQFF TGCGCCAGCAGCTTTTTTGCCGGAACCTACAATGAGCAGTTCTTC
few TRBJ2-7 TRBD1 TRBV29-1 CSFRDSSYEQYF TGCAGCTTCCGGGACAGCTCCTACGAGCAGTACTTC
NA TRBJ2-3 NA TRBV3-1 CASSQGGSQYF TGTGCCAGCAGCCAAGGGGGATCGCAGTATTTT
NA TRBJ2-5 NA TRBV3-1 CASSLMGDYQETQYF TGTGCCAGCAGCCTAATGGGGGACTACCAAGAGACCCAGTACTTC
few TRBJ1-4 NA TRBV29-1 CSATLNRATNEKLFF TGCAGCGCCACATTAAACAGGGCAACTAATGAAAAACTGTTTTTT
NA TRBJ1-4 NA TRBV10-3 CAMSPGGRDEKLFF TGTGCCATGAGCCCAGGCGGGCGTGATGAAAAACTGTTTTTT
many TRBJ2-3 NA TRBV6-2/TRBV6-3 CASRSGRGPDTQYF TGTGCCAGCAGGTCGGGAAGAGGGCCAGATACGCAGTATTTT
NA TRBJ1-5 NA TRBV5-4 CASSLGGQINQPQHF TGTGCCAGCAGCTTGGGGGGACAAATCAATCAGCCCCAGCATTTT
NA TRBJ1-1 NA TRBV6-1 CASSESGRAEAFF TGTGCCAGCAGTGAATCAGGGCGGGCTGAAGCTTTCTTT